This passage covers 11 T cell receptor beta chains from one sample sequenced in a study of blood T cell repertoires in COVID-19. Clones were sequenced by immunoSEQ multiplex PCR, and TCRdb holds only the in-frame ones, with some missing. The sample holds over 150,000 clones, roughly 89% seen once. The sample consisted of peripheral blood. These receptor sequences come from a woman aged 18-30 years who had recovered from COVID-19.

V usage is TRBV27 and J usage is TRBJ2-2, with 16 bases matching TRBD2. Germline values: CDR1 MNHEY, CDR2 SMNVEV (reference sequence). V lost 8 bases and J lost 4; bases outside the gene matches: 4. This CDR3 has 16 amino acids. CDR3 region: CASGTSGGAGTGELFF. The CDR3 nucleotides read TGTGCCAGCGGGACTAGCGGGGGGGCGGGCACCGGGGAGCTGTTTTTT.

This clone was detected only a few times. This chain links TRBV11-2 with TRBJ1-4; 8 positions match TRBD1. The CDR3 runs to 14 residues. Germline loops: CDR1 SGHAT, CDR2 FQNNGV. Germline trimming cut 7 bases from V and 8 bases from J; bases unmatched to any gene: 9. CDR3 nucleotide sequence: TGTGCCAGCACCCTACCGGGGGACAGGGAAAAACTGTTTTTT. This encodes CASTLPGDREKLFF.

This clone was picked up a small number of times. This sequence joins TRBV6-2 or TRBV6-3 and TRBJ2-2; possibly TRBD2 for D (5 bases). CDR1 is MNHEY and CDR2 is SVGEGT in the germline V gene. Trimming took off 5 bases at V and 6 bases at J, with 13 bases between the two ends. This CDR3 is built from 14 residues. The CDR3 nucleotides are TGTGCCAGCAGTGTGGTTGGGGAGTCCGGGGAGCTGTTTTTT. Protein sequence: CASSVVGESGELFF.

V is TRBV19 and J is TRBJ2-7, with a tentative D call TRBD1 (6 bases). Germline CDR1 is LNHDA and CDR2 is SQIVND (reference sequence). This CDR3 is 13 amino acids long. Trimming took 5 bases from V and 3 from J, leaving 11 bases between them. CDR3 nucleotides: TGTGCCAGTAGTTTTCGACAGGACTACGAGCAGTACTTC. Translated, it gives CASSFRQDYEQYF. Filled out from reference TRBV19 and TRBJ2-7, the complete variable domain reads DGGITQSPKYLFRKEGQNVTLSCEQNLNHDAMYWYRQDPGQGLRLIYYSQIVNDFQKGDIAEGYSVSREKKESFPLTVTSAQKNPTAFYLCASSFRQDYEQYFGPGTRLTVT.

The V gene is TRBV9, the J gene TRBJ1-1; 7 nucleotides agree with TRBD1. Per the germline V gene, CDR1 is SGDLS and CDR2 is YYNGEE. J lost 4 bases, V lost 0 bases, and 0 bases had no gene match. The CDR3 runs to 13 residues. For the CDR3, the DNA is TGTGCCAGCAGCGTAGAGGGGGCCACTGAAGCTTTCTTT. Its protein is CASSVEGATEAFF. Full variable domain (outside the CDR3, taken from reference TRBV9 and TRBJ1-1): DSGVTQTPKHLITATGQRVTLRCSPRSGDLSVYWYQQSLDQGLQFLIQYYNGEERAKGNILERFSAQQFPDLHSELNLSSLELGDSALYFCASSVEGATEAFFGQGTRLTVV.

The table lists this clone with a count of one. V and J are TRBV7-9 and TRBJ2-2, with D hard to call. The CDR3 has 14 residues. V was shortened by 7 bases and J by 0 bases, with 9 bases between the two germline ends. The germline V gene encodes CDR1 SEHNR and CDR2 FQNEAQ (reference sequence). CDR3 protein: CASILGTNTGELFF. Here the CDR3 DNA reads TGTGCCAGCATCCTAGGTACGAACACCGGGGAGCTGTTTTTT. The variable domain in full, completed from reference TRBV7-9 and TRBJ2-2, reads DTGVSQNPRHKITKRGQNVTFRCDPISEHNRLYWYRQTLGQGPEFLTYFQNEAQLEKSRLLSDRFSAERPKGSFSTLEIQRTEQGDSAMYLCASILGTNTGELFFGEGSRLTVL.

The rearrangement joins TRBV27 to TRBJ2-1; 7 nucleotides match TRBD1. V trimming: 3 bases; J trimming: 8 bases; junction bases outside the gene matches: 19. Germline-derived CDR1 and CDR2 are MNHEY and SMNVEV (reference sequence). The CDR3 is 18 residues long. The CDR3 loop reads CASSFLPLRQGVEHEQFF. CDR3 bases: TGTGCCAGCAGTTTTTTACCACTACGACAGGGTGTGGAACATGAGCAGTTCTTC.

The V gene is TRBV6-5, the J gene TRBJ2-1, with D possibly TRBD2 on 6 matching bases. Trimming removed 6 bases at V and 4 bases at J, with 10 bases between. The CDR3 length is 13 residues. Germline CDR1 and CDR2: MNHEY and SVGAGI. CDR3 nucleotides: TGTGCCAGCAGCAAACTAGCTTACAATGAGCAGTTCTTC. It specifies CASSKLAYNEQFF.

In this sample, this clone turned up once. The CDR3 coding sequence is TGTGCCAGCTGGACAGGATCGGCCTACGAGCAGTACTTC. It codes for CASWTGSAYEQYF. The rearrangement uses TRBV6-5 and TRBJ2-7; 7 bases line up with TRBD1. The CDR3 runs 13 residues. V was clipped by 8 bases and J by 2 bases; unmatched bases: 6. Germline V gene lookup returns CDR1 MNHEY and CDR2 SVGAGI.

The chain couples TRBV3-1 (or the pseudogene TRBV3-2) to TRBJ1-1; D is possibly TRBD1 (5 bases). There are 14 residues in the CDR3. The V gene lost 1 base and the J gene lost 7 bases, with 13 bases spanning the gap. From germline, CDR1 is LGHDT and CDR2 YNNKEL (reference sequence). The CDR3 DNA sequence: TGTGCCAGCAGCCAAGTCAACAGGTGGGGTGAAGCTTTCTTT. This sequence encodes CASSQVNRWGEAFF.

The V call is TRBV7-8, the J call TRBJ2-1; TRBD2 matches 13 bases. Per the germline V gene, CDR1 is SGHVS and CDR2 is FQNEAQ. The CDR3 sequence is 14 residues long. V shed 5 bases and J 7 bases; nucleotides not matched to a gene: 2. CDR3 sequence reads: CASSLGLAGNEQFF. Here the CDR3 DNA reads TGTGCCAGCAGCCTGGGACTAGCGGGGAATGAGCAGTTCTTC. Full variable domain (missing parts from reference TRBV7-8 and TRBJ2-1): GAGVSQSPRYKVAKRGQDVALRCDPISGHVSLFWYQQALGQGPEFLTYFQNEAQLDKSGLPSDRFFAERPEGSVSTLKIQRTQQEDSAVYLCASSLGLAGNEQFFGPGTRLTVL.